The clone carrying this TCR beta chain is a singleton in its sample. As originally analysed: Estimates of nucleated cell counts were drawn from the amplification of reference gene primers. The method was immunoSEQ multiplex PCR; TCRdb's version includes in-frame clones alone and lacks a portion of them. That table supplies the V and J calls and clone size; D and trimming were determined from the DNA. The data show under 200,000 clones, around 87% seen once. This entry belongs to a study of blood T cell repertoires in COVID-19. The germline V and J ends were trimmed by 5 bases and 6 bases, with 20 bases remaining between them. The CDR3 runs 16 residues. In germline, CDR1 is GTSNPN, CDR2 SVGIG (reference sequence).

This clonotype was obtained from a man between 60 and 75 years old with COVID-19, enrolled during active disease. Sequencing used peripheral blood. This chain uses TRBV30 with TRBJ1-6; TRBD1 might be the D (5 bases). This chain's CDR3 is CAWELAVLGVNSPLHF. CDR3 DNA: TGTGCCTGGGAACTCGCGGTTTTAGGGGTTAATTCACCCCTCCACTTT.